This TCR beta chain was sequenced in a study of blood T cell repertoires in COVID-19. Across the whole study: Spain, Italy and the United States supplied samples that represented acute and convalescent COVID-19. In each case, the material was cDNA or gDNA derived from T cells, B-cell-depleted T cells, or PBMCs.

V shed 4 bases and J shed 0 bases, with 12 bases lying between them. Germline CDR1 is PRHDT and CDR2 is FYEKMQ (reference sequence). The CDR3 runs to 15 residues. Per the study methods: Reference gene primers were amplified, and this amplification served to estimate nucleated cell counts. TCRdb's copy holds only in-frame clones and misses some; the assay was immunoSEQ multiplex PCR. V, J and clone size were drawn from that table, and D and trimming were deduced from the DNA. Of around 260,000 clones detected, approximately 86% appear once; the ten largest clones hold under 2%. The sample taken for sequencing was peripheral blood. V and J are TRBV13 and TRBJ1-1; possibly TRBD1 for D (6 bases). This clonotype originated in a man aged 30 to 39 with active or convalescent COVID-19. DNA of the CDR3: TGTGCCAGCAGCTCCCCGGGACACCTGAACACTGAAGCTTTCTTT. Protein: CASSSPGHLNTEAFF.